This TCR beta chain was sequenced for a study of cytomegalovirus exposure and HLA in healthy donors. Findings and caveats of the study: What a later analysis showed was that several of the most significant clusters appeared linked to common viral pathogens. HLA restriction was apparent for most CMV-associated TCR beta chains in a later analysis. It was reportedly the case that the classifier diagnosed cytomegalovirus status with high specificity and sensitivity.

Vbeta (60) and Jbeta (13) primers were used in the PCR. The data were produced by immunoSEQ multiplex PCR, yet TCRdb's version contains in-frame clones alone and is incomplete. In the table there are over 150,000 clones, 75% to 85% of which are singletons. The V gene end was trimmed by 7 bases and the J gene end by 7 bases; junction bases not matched to a gene: 5. CDR1 is SGHTA and CDR2 is FQGNSA in the germline V gene. The CDR3 extends over 14 amino acids. Remarks on this clone: Antigen unknown.

The chain recombines TRBV7-2 with TRBJ2-1, with 12 bases matching TRBD2. This clonotype was sampled from a man aged 30 to 45 in good health and CMV-seropositive. Sequencing was performed on PBMCs. This CDR3 is CASTGLAGFNEQFF. CDR3 bases: TGTGCCAGCACCGGACTAGCGGGGTTTAATGAGCAGTTCTTC.